The 26 T cell receptor beta chains presented below share a single source sample, sequenced in a study of blood T cell repertoires in COVID-19. The table came from immunoSEQ multiplex PCR; TCRdb's copy has only in-frame clones and leaves some out. The table records about 180,000 clones, 89% of them present only once. What was sequenced was PBMCs or T cells enriched from blood (not recorded which). Receptors were obtained from a woman aged 40 to 50 with acute COVID-19.

The V call is TRBV6-6, the J call TRBJ1-6; TRBD1 aligns across 9 bases. The germline V gene encodes CDR1 MNHNY and CDR2 SVGAGI (reference sequence). This CDR3 region has 16 residues. Unmatched junction bases numbered 11, after V lost 7 bases and J lost 7 bases. The CDR3 sequence is CASNPGTGLWNSPLHF. Written as DNA, the CDR3 is TGTGCCAGCAACCCCGGGACAGGGTTGTGGAATTCACCCCTCCACTTT.

The chain joins TRBV3-1 (or the pseudogene TRBV3-2) to TRBJ1-4; D unresolved. Germline CDR1 reads LGHDT; CDR2 reads YNNKEL (reference sequence). CDR3 size: 15 residues. Trimming stripped 3 bases from V and 5 bases from J, with 13 bases between. This CDR3 reads CASSHGGGWNEKLFF. CDR3 nucleotide sequence: TGTGCCAGCAGCCACGGCGGAGGGTGGAATGAAAAACTGTTTTTT.

This clone appeared once. The CDR3 sequence: CASRPPGQGARVGENIQYF. CDR3 DNA sequence: TGCGCCAGCAGGCCCCCGGGACAGGGGGCGCGGGTGGGGGAAAACATTCAGTACTTC. This rearrangement joins TRBV10-2 to TRBJ2-4; 12 bases are a match to TRBD1. With 6 bases clipped from V and 5 bases from J, the junction kept 17 bases outside the gene matches. CDR3 length equals 19 residues. Germline V gene sequence: CDR1 WSHSY, CDR2 SAAADI.

The J gene is TRBJ1-2, the V gene TRBV7-9, with 12 positions matching TRBD1. This CDR3 comprises 15 residues. Per the germline V gene, CDR1 is SEHNR and CDR2 is FQNEAQ (reference sequence). Trimming removed 4 bases from V and 6 bases from J; junction bases left unmatched: 6. The CDR3 bases are TGTGCCAGCAGCTCTACCGGGACAGGGGGCGATGGCTACACCTTC. This translates into CASSSTGTGGDGYTF. Using reference TRBV7-9 and TRBJ1-2 for the parts outside the CDR3, the full variable domain is DTGVSQNPRHKITKRGQNVTFRCDPISEHNRLYWYRQTLGQGPEFLTYFQNEAQLEKSRLLSDRFSAERPKGSFSTLEIQRTEQGDSAMYLCASSSTGTGGDGYTFGSGTRLTVV.

The chain is built from TRBV20-1 and TRBJ2-3, with a possible D match to TRBD2 (6 bases). The CDR3 contains 14 residues. CDR1 is DFQATT, CDR2 SNEGSKA, per germline (reference sequence). V was shortened by 3 bases and J by 1 base, with 11 bases between the two germline ends. In nucleotides, the CDR3 is TGCAGTGCTAGTAGGCCGGGGGGCACAGATACGCAGTATTTT. Residues: CSASRPGGTDTQYF.

V and J are TRBV2 and TRBJ2-3; TRBD2 aligns across 7 bases. The CDR3 length is 15 residues. Germline CDR1 SNHLY, CDR2 FYNNEI. J lost 8 bases, V lost 3 bases, and 11 bases had no gene match. The CDR3 sequence is CASSESGAFKGTQYF. The CDR3 region has the DNA TGTGCCAGCAGTGAGAGCGGGGCTTTCAAGGGTACGCAGTATTTT.

This chain connects TRBV7-2 to TRBJ2-1; 11 bases line up with TRBD2. The CDR3 is 16 amino acids. V lost 1 base to trimming and J lost 8 bases; unmatched junction nucleotides: 7. The germline CDR1 and CDR2 sequences are SGHTA and FQGNSA. CDR3 sequence: CASSLGPSGGTDEQFF. The CDR3, as DNA: TGTGCCAGCAGCTTAGGCCCTAGCGGGGGGACCGATGAGCAGTTCTTC.

There are a few counts of this clone. The chain joins TRBV11-2 to TRBJ2-7; TRBD1 matches at 10 bases. Germline V gene sequence: CDR1 SGHAT, CDR2 FQNNGV. Germline trimming cut 4 bases from V and 5 bases from J; bases unmatched to any gene: 11. The CDR3 has 16 amino acids. CDR3 coding DNA: TGTGCCAGCAGCTCGAGACCCGGGACAGGGGTCCACGAGCAGTACTTC. It codes for CASSSRPGTGVHEQYF.

CDR3 protein: CASSQSSVGVSGNSPLHF. The CDR3 DNA follows: TGCGCCAGCAGTCAATCTTCGGTAGGGGTTAGCGGGAATTCACCCCTCCACTTT. The chain combines TRBV23-1 with TRBJ1-6, with a tentative D call TRBD1 (5 bases). TRBV23-1 is given ORF status, its function remaining uncertain. This CDR3 region has 18 residues. V shed 0 bases and J shed 7 bases, with 19 bases lying between them.

V gene TRBV5-4 combines with J gene TRBJ1-5, with D possibly TRBD1 on 5 matching bases. This CDR3 has 13 residues. Deletions cut 5 bases from V and 7 bases from J, with 13 bases between. The V gene's germline CDR1 is SGHNT and CDR2 YYREEE (reference sequence). The CDR3 nucleotides are TGTGCCAGCAGTCAGGACATGGGGCAGCCCCAGCATTTT. This codes for CASSQDMGQPQHF.

The V gene is TRBV1, the J gene TRBJ2-3; the D call in the table, TRBD2, was not verified against the DNA. TRBV1 is deemed a pseudogene. The CDR3 extends over 16 amino acids. CDR3 residues: CTSSQGLAASTDTQYF. CDR3 in DNA: TGCACCAGCAGCCAAGGACTAGCGGCTAGCACAGATACGCAGTATTTT.

This clone was recorded only once. The genes are TRBV19 and TRBJ2-1; D might be TRBD1 (5 bases). The CDR3 runs to 14 residues. Deletions cut 4 bases from V and 4 bases from J, with 11 bases between. Germline V CDR1 and CDR2: LNHDA, SQIVND (reference sequence). As DNA, the CDR3 is TGTGCCAGTAGTACTGACAGTTTTTACAATGAGCAGTTCTTC. Amino acid sequence: CASSTDSFYNEQFF. Supplemented by reference TRBV19 and TRBJ2-1, the full variable domain reads DGGITQSPKYLFRKEGQNVTLSCEQNLNHDAMYWYRQDPGQGLRLIYYSQIVNDFQKGDIAEGYSVSREKKESFPLTVTSAQKNPTAFYLCASSTDSFYNEQFFGPGTRLTVL.

The genes are TRBV4-3 and TRBJ2-1; 13 nucleotides agree with TRBD2. Unmatched junction bases numbered 8, after V lost 0 bases and J lost 9 bases. The CDR3 is made up of 17 amino acids. CDR1 and CDR2 (germline): LGHNA, YSLEER. This CDR3 is CASSQDRSGLAGVEQFF. In nucleotides, the CDR3 is TGCGCCAGCAGCCAAGATCGTAGCGGACTAGCGGGAGTTGAGCAGTTCTTC.

This rearrangement joins TRBV5-1 to TRBJ1-1; 10 positions agree with TRBD1. The ends lost 1 base at V and 0 bases at J; junction bases unmatched: 9. CDR3 length equals 18 residues. CDR1 and CDR2 (germline): SGHRS, YFSETQ. CDR3 protein: CASSLKFRTGGMNTEAFF. As DNA, the CDR3 is TGCGCCAGCAGCTTGAAGTTTAGGACAGGGGGGATGAACACTGAAGCTTTCTTT.

The chain uses TRBV19 and TRBJ1-4; no clear D gene. The V gene's germline CDR1 is LNHDA and CDR2 SQIVND (reference sequence). The CDR3 is 15 amino acids. V was shortened by 5 bases and J by 6 bases, with 16 bases between the two germline ends. CDR3 protein: CASSHRESGHEKLFF. The CDR3 region has the DNA TGTGCCAGTAGTCACCGGGAATCCGGGCATGAAAAACTGTTTTTT.

This clone turned up a few times. The J gene is TRBJ1-1, the V gene TRBV19; 7 bases map to TRBD1. Germline lookup yields CDR1 LNHDA and CDR2 SQIVND (reference sequence). The CDR3 spans 15 residues. With 5 bases clipped from V and 1 base from J, the junction kept 7 bases outside the gene matches. The CDR3 spells CASSPRTGQNTEAFF. In DNA form, the CDR3 reads TGTGCCAGTAGTCCAAGGACAGGCCAGAACACTGAAGCTTTCTTT.

The chain combines TRBV7-6 with TRBJ1-2; possibly TRBD1 for D (6 bases). V was cut by 5 bases and J by 0 bases, with 25 bases left in between. Germline V lookup: CDR1 SGHVS, CDR2 FNYEAQ. The CDR3 runs 19 residues. CDR3 in amino acids: CASSNLAKGVVPSNYGYTF. The CDR3 DNA follows: TGTGCCAGCAGCAACCTTGCCAAGGGGGTGGTCCCCTCTAACTATGGCTACACCTTC.

The chain has TRBV9 and TRBJ2-7; 8 nucleotides agree with TRBD1. CDR3 length: 16 residues. CDR1 and CDR2 (germline): SGDLS, YYNGEE. V lost 0 bases to trimming and J lost 4 bases; unmatched junction nucleotides: 9. In DNA form, the CDR3 reads TGTGCCAGCAGCGTAGACGCGGGGACAGGTGTTTACGAGCAGTACTTC. Translated: CASSVDAGTGVYEQYF.

This chain joins TRBV7-6 and TRBJ2-1, with 9 bases lining up with TRBD2. The germline V gene has CDR1 SGHVS and CDR2 FNYEAQ. There are 15 residues in the CDR3. V lost 5 bases and J lost 8; bases outside the gene matches: 10. Written as DNA, the CDR3 is TGTGCCAGCAGCCCCATCGGACTAGCGATGGATGAGCAGTTCTTC. As protein: CASSPIGLAMDEQFF.

CDR3 DNA: TGTGCCAGCTCACCAGAGGCGAACACCGGGGAGCTGTTTTTT. Its protein product is CASSPEANTGELFF. The V call is TRBV18, the J call TRBJ2-2; D uncertain. The germline CDR1 and CDR2 sequences are KGHSH and LQKENI. Trimming stripped 2 bases from V and 0 bases from J, with 4 bases between. The CDR3 is 14 residues long.

In DNA, the CDR3 is TGTGCCAGCAGTTCGGGACTAGCGGGGCCGGTCTACAATGAGCAGTTCTTC. This encodes CASSSGLAGPVYNEQFF. V and J are TRBV28 and TRBJ2-1; 13 bases agree with TRBD2. Germline V gives CDR1 MDHEN, CDR2 SYDVKM. The ends lost 4 bases at V and 3 bases at J; junction bases unmatched: 6. This CDR3 spans 17 amino acids.

The chain links TRBV19 to TRBJ1-2; 7 positions match TRBD1. The junction had 8 bases not matched to a gene; V was cut back by 4 bases and J by 0 bases. Germline-derived CDR1 and CDR2 are LNHDA and SQIVND (reference sequence). CDR3 length: 16 residues. CDR3 bases: TGTGCCAGTAGTACCCTAAAGACAGGGCCTAACTATGGCTACACCTTC. Protein product: CASSTLKTGPNYGYTF.

CDR3 in amino acids: CASSLAGAGDTQYF. For the CDR3, the DNA is TGTGCCAGTAGTCTAGCGGGAGCAGGGGATACGCAGTATTTT. The chain carries TRBV19 and TRBJ2-3; 10 bases map to TRBD2. V was clipped by 5 bases and J by 6 bases; unmatched bases: 5. Germline V gene data show CDR1 as LNHDA and CDR2 as SQIVND (reference sequence). This CDR3 contains 14 residues.

The CDR3 spells CASSYNIVGGQGDQPQHF. In nucleotides, the CDR3 is TGTGCCAGCAGCTATAACATCGTCGGGGGACAGGGGGATCAGCCCCAGCATTTT. V is TRBV5-5 and J is TRBJ1-5, with 11 nucleotides matching TRBD1. Germline lookup yields CDR1 SGHKS and CDR2 YYEKEE (reference sequence). The CDR3 runs to 18 residues. V gave up 3 bases and J gave up 5 bases; unmatched junction bases: 13.

The chain couples TRBV28 to TRBJ1-5; 10 bases fit TRBD1. The CDR3 is 18 amino acids. Trimming cost V 3 bases and J 4 bases; bases outside gene matches: 12. Looked up from germline, CDR1 is MDHEN and CDR2 is SYDVKM. CDR3 nucleotide sequence: TGTGCCAGCAGTTTGGGTCCGGGACAGGGGATAAGGAATCAGCCCCAGCATTTT. This sequence encodes CASSLGPGQGIRNQPQHF.

A single count supports this clone. The CDR3 nucleotides are TGTGCCAGCAGCGCCGTCGGAGGGGAGGAAGAAAAACTGTTTTTT. It specifies CASSAVGGEEEKLFF. The V gene is TRBV5-6, the J gene TRBJ1-4, with a possible D match to TRBD1 (5 bases). The length of the CDR3 is 15 residues. The ends were cut back, 4 bases at V and 8 bases at J, with 18 bases in the middle. Germline V gene data show CDR1 as SGHDT and CDR2 as YYEEEE. Supplemented by reference TRBV5-6 and TRBJ1-4, the full variable domain reads DAGVTQSPTHLIKTRGQQVTLRCSPKSGHDTVSWYQQALGQGPQFIFQYYEEEERQRGNFPDRFSGHQFPNYSSELNVNALLLGDSALYLCASSAVGGEEEKLFFGSGTQLSVL.